This T cell receptor beta chain was identified during a study of T cell responses to AZD1222 COVID-19 vaccine. Concerning this clone: Its antigen is undetermined.

Here immunoSEQ multiplex PCR was the method, and the copy in TCRdb shows in-frame clones only, minus some. The repertoire holds roughly 85,000 clones, with about nine tenths as singletons. There are 13 residues in the CDR3. From germline, CDR1 is SNHLY and CDR2 FYNNEI. V dropped 4 bases and J dropped 5 bases, with 9 bases sitting between them. Findings and caveats of the study: There were mostly white British donors and more females than males, and clonal diversity was possibly underestimated.

The input for sequencing was peripheral blood, taken 28 days after the second AZD1222 dose. J is TRBJ1-5 and V is TRBV2; a weak D match, TRBD1 (5 bases). The clonotype originates from an adult who received the AZD1222 COVID-19 vaccine. In DNA form, the CDR3 reads TGTGCCAGCAGTGTCCAGGGTGATCAGCCCCAGCATTTT. Its translation: CASSVQGDQPQHF.